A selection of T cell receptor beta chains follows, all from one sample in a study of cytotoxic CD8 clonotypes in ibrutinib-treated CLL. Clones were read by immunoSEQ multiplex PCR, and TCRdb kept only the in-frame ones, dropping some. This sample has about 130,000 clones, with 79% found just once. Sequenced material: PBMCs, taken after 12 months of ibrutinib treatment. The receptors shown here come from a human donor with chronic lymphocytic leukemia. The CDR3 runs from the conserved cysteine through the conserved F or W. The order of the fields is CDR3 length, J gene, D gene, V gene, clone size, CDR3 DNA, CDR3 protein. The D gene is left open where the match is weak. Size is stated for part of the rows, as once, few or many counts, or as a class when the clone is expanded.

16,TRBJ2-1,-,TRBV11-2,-,TGTGCCAGCAGCTTAGGGGTCGGTAGGGCCAAGGTTGAGCAGTTCTTC,CASSLGVGRAKVEQFF
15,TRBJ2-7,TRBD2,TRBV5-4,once,TGTGCCAGCAGCCTTGGGGGAGGGAACTCCTACGAGCAGTACTTC,CASSLGGGNSYEQYF
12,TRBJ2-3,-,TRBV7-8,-,TGTGCCAGCAGCTTAATCGCAGATACGCAGTATTTT,CASSLIADTQYF
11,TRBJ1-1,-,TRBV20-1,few,TGCAGTGCTAGGAAGAACACTGAAGCTTTCTTT,CSARKNTEAFF
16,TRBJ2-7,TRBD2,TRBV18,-,TGTGCCAGCTCACTGGCTAGCGGGAGTTTTGGGTACGAGCAGTACTTC,CASSLASGSFGYEQYF
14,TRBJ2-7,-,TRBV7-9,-,TGTGCCAGCAGCTTAACGGTCGGATCCTACGAGCAGTACTTC,CASSLTVGSYEQYF
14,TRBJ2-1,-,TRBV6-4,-,TGTGCCAGCAAACCCGCCCTGGCTCACAATGAGCAGTTCTTC,CASKPALAHNEQFF
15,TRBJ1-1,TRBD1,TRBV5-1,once,TGCGCCAGCAGCCCAGACAGGGGGGCAAACACTGAAGCTTTCTTT,CASSPDRGANTEAFF
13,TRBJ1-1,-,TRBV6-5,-,TGTGCCAGCAGCCTACAGGGGAACACTGAAGCTTTCTTT,CASSLQGNTEAFF
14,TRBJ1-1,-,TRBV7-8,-,TGTGCCAGCAGCTTTATACAATCGAACACTGAAGCTTTCTTT,CASSFIQSNTEAFF
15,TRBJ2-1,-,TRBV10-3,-,TGTGCCATCAGTGAGCGACCCGCGGGGGCGAATGAGCAGTTCTTC,CAISERPAGANEQFF
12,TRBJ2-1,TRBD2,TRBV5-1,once,TGCGCCAGCAAGCAGGAGGGAGGGGAGCAGTTCTTC,CASKQEGGEQFF
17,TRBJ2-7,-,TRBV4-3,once,TGCGCCAGCAGCCATGCTCTCCTCCGGGACTTACCCTACGAGCAGTACTTC,CASSHALLRDLPYEQYF
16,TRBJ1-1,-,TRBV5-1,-,TGCGCCAGCAGCTTGGGTCCGGTGACGCTGAACACTGAAGCTTTCTTT,CASSLGPVTLNTEAFF
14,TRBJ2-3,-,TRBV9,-,TGTGCCAGCAGCGCAATCCTTAGCACAGATACGCAGTATTTT,CASSAILSTDTQYF
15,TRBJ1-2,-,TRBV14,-,TGTGCCAGCAGCCAAGAAGCGGCAGCTGCTTATGGCTACACCTTC,CASSQEAAAAYGYTF
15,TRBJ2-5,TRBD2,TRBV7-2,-,TGTGCCAGCAGCCAAGGAGTAGCGGGAGGCGAGACCCAGTACTTC,CASSQGVAGGETQYF
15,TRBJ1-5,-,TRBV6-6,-,TGTGCCAGCAGTTACAGGGGACGGAACAATCAGCCCCAGCATTTT,CASSYRGRNNQPQHF
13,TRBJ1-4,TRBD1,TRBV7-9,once,TGTGCCAGCAGCCCACCGGGACAGGAAAAACTGTTTTTT,CASSPPGQEKLFF
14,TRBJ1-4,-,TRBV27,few,TGTGCCAGCAGTTCACGACCTAGGGCCGAAAAACTGTTTTTT,CASSSRPRAEKLFF
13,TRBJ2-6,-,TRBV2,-,TGTGCCAGCAGCCCCCTGGGGGCCAACGTCCTGACTTTC,CASSPLGANVLTF
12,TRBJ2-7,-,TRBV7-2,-,TGTGCCAGCAGCTTAGCTATAACAGCTACCTTTTTC,CASSLAITATFF
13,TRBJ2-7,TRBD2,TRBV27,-,TGTGCCAGCACCCAACGGGGGGGCTACGAGCAGTACTTC,CASTQRGGYEQYF
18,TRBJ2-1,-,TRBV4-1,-,TGCGCCAGCAGCCTCCTCTCCGGGACTCAGAGTTCCTACAATGAGCAGTTCTTC,CASSLLSGTQSSYNEQFF
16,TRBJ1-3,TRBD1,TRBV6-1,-,TGTGCCAGCAGTGCCGGGACAGGGTCTGACGGAAACACCATATATTTT,CASSAGTGSDGNTIYF
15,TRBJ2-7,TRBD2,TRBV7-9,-,TGTGCCAGCAGCTCGTGGACTAGCGGTGCCTACGAGCAGTACTTC,CASSSWTSGAYEQYF
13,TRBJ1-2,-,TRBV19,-,TGTGCCAGTAGTGCGGGACACGGAGATGGCTACACCTTC,CASSAGHGDGYTF
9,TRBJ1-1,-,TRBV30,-,TGTGCCTGGGACGGAGGAGCTTTCTTT,CAWDGGAFF
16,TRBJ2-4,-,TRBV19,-,TGTGCCAGTAGTAGCCAGGGAGGTATCGCCAAAAACATTCAGTACTTC,CASSSQGGIAKNIQYF
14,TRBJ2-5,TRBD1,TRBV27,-,TGTGCCAGCAGCCGCAGGGACAGGGTCGAGACCCAGTACTTC,CASSRRDRVETQYF
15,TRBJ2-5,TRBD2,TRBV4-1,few,TGCGCCAGCAGCCGAGACGGGACTAGCCAAGAGACCCAGTACTTC,CASSRDGTSQETQYF
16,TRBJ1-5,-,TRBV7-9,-,TGTGCCAGCAGCTTAGGGGCAGCTGACGGAGGTCAGCCCCAGCATTTT,CASSLGAADGGQPQHF
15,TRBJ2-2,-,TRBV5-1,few,TGCGCCAGCAGCTTTCGGGAAGGGGACACCGGGGAGCTGTTTTTT,CASSFREGDTGELFF
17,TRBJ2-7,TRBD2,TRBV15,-,TGTGCCACCAGCAGAGCCCCTGGGACTAGCGGGAGGGCCGAGCAGTACTTC,CATSRAPGTSGRAEQYF
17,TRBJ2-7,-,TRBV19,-,TGTGCCAGTAGTATAGATACCCCAGGCGGGACGGGTCTGGAGCAGTACTTC,CASSIDTPGGTGLEQYF
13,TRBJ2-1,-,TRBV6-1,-,TGTGCCACCTGGGGGGATTACAATGTTGAGCAGTTCTTC,CATWGDYNVEQFF
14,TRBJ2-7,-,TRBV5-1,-,TGCGCCAGCAGCTTGGAGGCCAGACGATACGAGCAGTACTTC,CASSLEARRYEQYF
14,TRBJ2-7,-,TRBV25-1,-,TGTGCCAGCAGTGAACCGGGACATGGCTACGAGCAGTACTTC,CASSEPGHGYEQYF
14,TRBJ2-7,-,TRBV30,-,TGTGCCTGGAGTTCCGGGACAACTTCCTACGAGCAGTACTTC,CAWSSGTTSYEQYF
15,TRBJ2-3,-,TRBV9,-,TGTGCCAGCAGCGTAGGGACTACCAGCACAGATACGCAGTATTTT,CASSVGTTSTDTQYF
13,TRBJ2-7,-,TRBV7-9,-,TGTGCCAGCAGCTTAGACAGGGTTAACGAGCAGTACTTC,CASSLDRVNEQYF